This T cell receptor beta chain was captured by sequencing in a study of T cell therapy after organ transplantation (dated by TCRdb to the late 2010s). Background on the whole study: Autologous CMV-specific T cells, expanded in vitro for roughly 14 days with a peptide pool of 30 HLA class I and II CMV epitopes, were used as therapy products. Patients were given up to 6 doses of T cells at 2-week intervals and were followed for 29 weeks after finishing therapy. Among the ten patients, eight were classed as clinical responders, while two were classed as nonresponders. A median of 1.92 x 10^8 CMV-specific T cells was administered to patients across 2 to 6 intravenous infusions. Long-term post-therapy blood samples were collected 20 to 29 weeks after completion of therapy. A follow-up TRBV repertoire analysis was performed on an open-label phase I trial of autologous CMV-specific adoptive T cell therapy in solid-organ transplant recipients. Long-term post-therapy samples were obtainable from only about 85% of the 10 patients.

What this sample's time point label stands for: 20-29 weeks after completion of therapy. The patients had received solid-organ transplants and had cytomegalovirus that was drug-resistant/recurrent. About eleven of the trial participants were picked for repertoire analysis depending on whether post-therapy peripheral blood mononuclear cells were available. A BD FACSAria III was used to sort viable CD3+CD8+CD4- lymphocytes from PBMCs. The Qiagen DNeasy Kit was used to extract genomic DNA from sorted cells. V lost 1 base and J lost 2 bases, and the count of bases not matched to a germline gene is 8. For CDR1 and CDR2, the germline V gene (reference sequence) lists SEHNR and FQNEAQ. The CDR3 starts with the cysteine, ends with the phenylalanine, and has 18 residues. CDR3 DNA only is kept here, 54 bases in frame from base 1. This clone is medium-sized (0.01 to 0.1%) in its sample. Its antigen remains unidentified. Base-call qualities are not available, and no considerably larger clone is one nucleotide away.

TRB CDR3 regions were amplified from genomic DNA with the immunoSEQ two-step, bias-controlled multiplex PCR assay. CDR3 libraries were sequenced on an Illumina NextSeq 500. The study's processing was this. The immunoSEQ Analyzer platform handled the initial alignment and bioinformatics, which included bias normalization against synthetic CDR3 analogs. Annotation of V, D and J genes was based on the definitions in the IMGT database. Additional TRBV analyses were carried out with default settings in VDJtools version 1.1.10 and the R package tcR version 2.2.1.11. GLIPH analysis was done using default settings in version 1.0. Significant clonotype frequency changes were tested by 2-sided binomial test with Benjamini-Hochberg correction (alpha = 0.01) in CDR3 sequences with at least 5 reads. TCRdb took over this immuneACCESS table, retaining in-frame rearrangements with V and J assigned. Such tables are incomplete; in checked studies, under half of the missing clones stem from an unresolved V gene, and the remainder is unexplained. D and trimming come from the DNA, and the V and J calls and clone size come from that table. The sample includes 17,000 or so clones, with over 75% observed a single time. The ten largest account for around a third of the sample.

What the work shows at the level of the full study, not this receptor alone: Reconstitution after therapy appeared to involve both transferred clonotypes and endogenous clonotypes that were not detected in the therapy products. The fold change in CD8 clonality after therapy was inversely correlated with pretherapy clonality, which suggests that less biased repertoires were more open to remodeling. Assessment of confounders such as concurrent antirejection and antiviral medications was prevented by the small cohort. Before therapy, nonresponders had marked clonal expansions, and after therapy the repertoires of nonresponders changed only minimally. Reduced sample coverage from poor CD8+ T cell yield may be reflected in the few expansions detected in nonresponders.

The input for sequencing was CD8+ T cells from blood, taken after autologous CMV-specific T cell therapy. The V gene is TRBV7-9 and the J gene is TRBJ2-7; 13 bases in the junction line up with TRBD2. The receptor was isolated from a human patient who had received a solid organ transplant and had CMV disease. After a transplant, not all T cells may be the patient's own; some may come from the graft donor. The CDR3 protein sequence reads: CASSLDPGTSGEAYEQYF. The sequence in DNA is TGTGCCAGCAGCTTAGACCCCGGGACTAGCGGGGAGGCCTACGAGCAGTACTTC. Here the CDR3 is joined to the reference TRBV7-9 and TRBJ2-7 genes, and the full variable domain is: DTGVSQNPRHKITKRGQNVTFRCDPISEHNRLYWYRQTLGQGPEFLTYFQNEAQLEKSRLLSDRFSAERPKGSFSTLEIQRTEQGDSAMYLCASSLDPGTSGEAYEQYFGPGTRLTVT.